This record concerns one T cell receptor (beta chain) sequence. These data originate in a study of shared clonotypes between healthy human individuals. The CDR3 covers 14 residues. Germline V gene lookup returns CDR1 ENHRY and CDR2 SYGVKD. Deletions cut 2 bases from V and 5 bases from J, with 12 bases between. Generated by immunoSEQ multiplex PCR, the TCRdb table keeps only in-frame clones and is missing some. The sample shows roughly 1,100,000 clones, under 80% of them seen only once. This chain uses TRBV10-3 with TRBJ2-5, with D unresolved. The receptor's source is a young man in good health. Material for sequencing was memory CD4+ T cells sorted from blood. Stated subset: CD45RA-negative fraction. DNA of the CDR3: TGTGCCATCAGTGAGGCGGCAAAACGGGAGACCCAGTACTTC. Translation: CAISEAAKRETQYF.